A single T cell receptor beta chain is shown here with its context. The authors' processing: Scientists estimated how many nucleated cells there were by amplifying reference gene primers. Clones were sequenced by immunoSEQ multiplex PCR, and TCRdb holds only the in-frame ones, with some missing. Clone size and the V and J calls come from that table; the DNA yielded D and trimming. The table has some 200,000 clones, around 80% seen once. These data belong to a study of blood T cell repertoires in COVID-19. This CDR3 has 16 residues. In germline, CDR1 is KGHSH, CDR2 LQKENI. V lost 3 bases and J lost 0, with 11 bases in between.

The chain joins TRBV18 to TRBJ1-4, with D uncertain. This sequence originates from a human donor in a cohort sampled during active COVID-19. Sequencing was performed on peripheral blood. The CDR3 DNA sequence: TGTGCCAGCTCACCGGCCGGGGTAACAACTAATGAAAAACTGTTTTTT. It codes for CASSPAGVTTNEKLFF.